These T cell receptor beta chains were read from a single sample in a study of regulatory T cells in long-lasting Graves disease. TCRdb redid the calling of the multiplex PCR reads with MiXCR, one entry per CDR3 protein. The sample yields approximately 400,000 distinct CDR3 sequences, 20% to 25% seen once. This specimen consisted of peripheral blood mononuclear cells (PBMCs), obtained when the disease was refractory, from a patient treated with antithyroid drugs. The receptor set was obtained from a woman aged 40 to 50 with Graves disease. CDR3s include the opening cysteine and the closing phenylalanine or tryptophan. Each record gives: clone size, J gene, D gene, V gene, CDR3 DNA, CDR3 protein. The D gene is left open where the match is weak. The size field is filled for only some rows; it gives once, few, many or a size class.

many TRBJ1-2 TRBD1 TRBV15 TGTGCCACCAGCAGAGGTTGGACAGGGGGCGTTCATGACTATGGCTACACCTTC CATSRGWTGGVHDYGYTF
many TRBJ1-5 . TRBV28 TGTGCCAGCAGTTTAAGTATAAGGAGGAGAGATCAGCCCCAGCATTTT CASSLSIRRRDQPQHF
. TRBJ2-5 TRBD2 TRBV19 TGTGCCAGTAGTGACGGGACTAGCGGGGATCCTCTCGAGACCCAGTACTTC CASSDGTSGDPLETQYF
few TRBJ2-1 TRBD2 TRBV7-9 TGTGCCAGCAGCCTCGATGGCCTAGCGGGAGGGTTAAATGAGCAGTTCTTC CASSLDGLAGGLNEQFF
. TRBJ1-6 . TRBV6-2/TRBV6-3 TGTGCCAGCAGTTACGGGGGGGCGTCCTATAATTCACCCCTCCACTTT CASSYGGASYNSPLHF
many TRBJ2-5 . TRBV19 TGTGCCAGTAGCCTGATGGCCGGGCAGGAGACCCAGTACTTC CASSLMAGQETQYF
few TRBJ2-1 TRBD1 TRBV10-3 TGTGCCATCAGTGGGGGACAGGGGAAGAATGAGCAGTTCTTC CAISGGQGKNEQFF
. TRBJ1-4 . TRBV27 TGTGCCAGCAGTTTATCCGGTTTTAATGAAAAACTGTTTTTT CASSLSGFNEKLFF
. TRBJ1-4 . TRBV11-2 TGTGCCAGCACCAAAGAGGGATCTAATGAAAAACTGTTTTTT CASTKEGSNEKLFF
. TRBJ1-3 . TRBV9 TGTGCCAGCAGCGTAGCTAGTCAGGCCAGCCATTCAGGAAACACCATATATTTT CASSVASQASHSGNTIYF
few TRBJ1-4 TRBD1 TRBV9 TGTGCCAGCAGCGGCCAGGGGGGGAATGAAAAACTGTTTTTT CASSGQGGNEKLFF
many TRBJ2-7 TRBD1 TRBV28 TGTGCCAGCACCGGCCGGGGACAGCCCACCTACGAGCAGTACTTC CASTGRGQPTYEQYF
few TRBJ1-2 TRBD1 TRBV6-2/TRBV6-3 TGTGCCAGCAGCTACCCCGGGACAGGGGGTAGTGGCTACACCTTC CASSYPGTGGSGYTF
many TRBJ1-5 . TRBV2 TGTGCCAGCCTAAATCCAGGAGATAGCAATCAGCCCCAGCATTTT CASLNPGDSNQPQHF
. TRBJ2-7 . TRBV20-1 TGCAGTGCCATTGACAGTCTCAGCTCCTACGAGCAGTACTTC CSAIDSLSSYEQYF
many TRBJ2-1 . TRBV7-9 TGTGCCAGCAGCTTAGGAGACGGCTACAATGAGCAGTTCTTC CASSLGDGYNEQFF
few TRBJ2-7 . TRBV5-1 TGCGCCAGCAGCTTGGAACTCTCCTACGAGCAGTACTTC CASSLELSYEQYF
. TRBJ2-7 TRBD2 TRBV20-1 TGCAGTGCTAGAGGCCGTGCACGACTAGCGGATTTCTCCTACGAGCAGTACTTC CSARGRARLADFSYEQYF
. TRBJ1-5 . TRBV12-3/TRBV12-4 TGTGCCAGCAGCCCCGGCATAGAGTCTGCGCAGCCCCAGCATTTT CASSPGIESAQPQHF
many TRBJ2-7 . TRBV12-3/TRBV12-4 TGTGCCAGCACGGGGACTGGAAAAGTAGTCTACGAGCAGTACTTC CASTGTGKVVYEQYF
few TRBJ1-5 . TRBV20-1 TGCAGTGCCAGTGGGAGGGTGGTGGGGGGCAATCAGCCCCAGCATTTT CSASGRVVGGNQPQHF
. TRBJ1-5 . TRBV10-3 TGTGCGACTGGGGGGAATCAGGGCAATCAGCCCCAGCATTTT CATGGNQGNQPQHF
many TRBJ2-7 . TRBV28 TGTGCCAGCAGTTTTTTGCTAGGCCACGAGCAGTACTTC CASSFLLGHEQYF
many TRBJ2-5 . TRBV20-1 TGCAGTGCTAGAGATCGGTGGTACAGGGACCAAGAGACCCAGTACTTC CSARDRWYRDQETQYF
many TRBJ2-5 . TRBV14 TGTGCCAGCAGCCAGCTAAGGTGGTACCAAGAGACCCAGTACTTC CASSQLRWYQETQYF
many TRBJ2-7 . TRBV7-3 TGTGCCAGCAGCATTAGCGCCCTCCCCTACGAGCAGTACTTC CASSISALPYEQYF
many TRBJ2-7 . TRBV2 TGTGCCAGCAGTGATTTCCCGAACTCCTACGAGCAGTACTTC CASSDFPNSYEQYF
few TRBJ1-3 . TRBV27 TGTGCCAGCAAGTCATCCCCCAGCCATCTCTCTGGAAACACCATATATTTT CASKSSPSHLSGNTIYF
few TRBJ2-4 . TRBV15 TGTGCCACCAGCAGGGCGGGTGAACTAGCCAAAAACATTCAGTACTTC CATSRAGELAKNIQYF
many TRBJ2-7 . TRBV2 TGTGCCAGCAGTGGCAAGGGTCGGGCCGACTACGAGCAGTACTTC CASSGKGRADYEQYF
. TRBJ2-2 . TRBV7-8 TGTGCCAGCAGCCCGGCCGGGGAGCTGTTTTTT CASSPAGELFF
many TRBJ1-5 . TRBV2 TGTGCCAGCATTGACCCGAGGGTAAACCAGCCCCAGCATTTT CASIDPRVNQPQHF
many TRBJ1-2 TRBD1 TRBV20-1 TGCAGTGCCATCCTCGATGGACAGGGGAGCTATGGCTACACCTTC CSAILDGQGSYGYTF
. TRBJ2-3 . TRBV7-9 TGTGCCAGCAGCCAACTAGCGCAACAAGGGGGAGATACGCAGTATTTT CASSQLAQQGGDTQYF
few TRBJ2-7 TRBD2 TRBV10-3 TGTGCCATCAGTTTGACTAGCGCGAGCTCCTACGAGCAGTACTTC CAISLTSASSYEQYF
many TRBJ2-2 . TRBV11-2 TGTGCCAGCAGTTTAGGACCAACCAACCCCGGGGAGCTGTTTTTT CASSLGPTNPGELFF
many TRBJ2-5 TRBD1 TRBV29-1 TGCAGCGTGACAGGGGGCAGGGAGACCCAGTACTTC CSVTGGRETQYF
many TRBJ2-5 . TRBV11-2 TGTGCCAGCAGCTTCTATAGGGGTTCTCAAGAGACCCAGTACTTC CASSFYRGSQETQYF
few TRBJ2-5 TRBD2 TRBV4-1 TGCGCCAGCAGCCACGGGCTAGCGGGGGGGACCCAGTACTTC CASSHGLAGGTQYF
few TRBJ2-5 TRBD2 TRBV5-4 TGTGCCAGCAGACGGGCGGGAGGGCCCAGAGAGACCCAGTACTTC CASRRAGGPRETQYF
many TRBJ1-5 . TRBV27 TGTGCCAGCAGCCCAGGGGTTCCGAATCAGCCCCAGCATTTT CASSPGVPNQPQHF
few TRBJ2-7 . TRBV28 TGTGCCAGCAGGATGAGCGGAAGGGGAACCTACGAGCAGTACTTC CASRMSGRGTYEQYF
. TRBJ1-2 . TRBV28 TGTGCCAGCACCAGGAGGTCCCAGCCGAAAGGCTACACCTTC CASTRRSQPKGYTF
. TRBJ2-7 TRBD1 TRBV4-1 TGCGCCAGCAGCCAAAGAGGGACAGGGAATGACGAGCAGTACTTC CASSQRGTGNDEQYF
. TRBJ2-7 TRBD1 TRBV5-1 TGCGCCAGCAGCACGGGACAGCCGGACCCCTACGAGCAGTACTTC CASSTGQPDPYEQYF
. TRBJ2-5 . TRBV5-1 TGCGCCAGCAGCTTGGTCGTGGGAGATTCAGAGACCCAGTACTTC CASSLVVGDSETQYF
. TRBJ2-1 TRBD1 TRBV13 TGTGCCAGCAGCCGTCCAGGGGGTAATGAGCAGTTCTTC CASSRPGGNEQFF
few TRBJ2-5 . TRBV6-5 TGTGCCAGCAGTTTTAGCAGAAATCAAGAGACCCAGTACTTC CASSFSRNQETQYF
. TRBJ2-7 . TRBV20-1 TGCAGTGTCAAGGGGGTAGGGGTGTACGAGCAGTACTTC CSVKGVGVYEQYF
. TRBJ2-7 . TRBV30 TGTGCCTGGAGTGTACATCAGGGACCTACGACGTACTTC CAWSVHQGPTTYF
many TRBJ1-5 . TRBV28 TGTGCCAGCAGTTTTTCCCGATCCTTTAGCAATCAGCCCCAGCATTTT CASSFSRSFSNQPQHF
few TRBJ2-3 . TRBV28 TGTGCCAGCCTTACTGGGAGGGGGGCACTGGATACGCAGTATTTT CASLTGRGALDTQYF
many TRBJ1-2 . TRBV6-1 TGTGCCAGCAGATATGCCCCTGGAGGGACAAACTATGGCTACACCTTC CASRYAPGGTNYGYTF
many TRBJ1-6 TRBD1 TRBV28 TGTGCCAGCAGTTTACAAACCGGGACAGCTAATTCACCCCTCCACTTT CASSLQTGTANSPLHF
few TRBJ1-6 . TRBV11-2 TGTGCCAGCAGGGGGTTAGGGGGGGTAGATTCACCCCTCCACTTT CASRGLGGVDSPLHF
. TRBJ2-7 . TRBV5-1 TGCGCCAGCAGCTTCCACGACACCTACGAGCAGTACTTC CASSFHDTYEQYF
few TRBJ2-7 TRBD2 TRBV28 TGTGCCAGCAGTCCCCTAGCGGAACTCCCCTACGAGCAGTACTTC CASSPLAELPYEQYF
. TRBJ2-1 . TRBV6-1 TGTGCCAGCATTCTGAGTAGCTCCTACAATGAGCAGTTCTTC CASILSSSYNEQFF
few TRBJ2-1 . TRBV28 TGTGCCAGCAGAACCCGTACGAATGAGCAGTTCTTC CASRTRTNEQFF